Shown below are 31 T cell receptor beta chains from a single sample sequenced in a study of blood T cell repertoires in COVID-19. Clones were read by immunoSEQ multiplex PCR, and TCRdb kept only the in-frame ones, dropping some. This table holds almost 500,000 clones, 70% to 90% found once. The sample comprised PBMCs or T cells enriched from blood (not recorded which). The receptors come from a woman aged 55-69 years who had recovered from COVID-19.

This chain uses TRBV9 with TRBJ2-7; 10 nucleotides agree with TRBD2. The trim removed 2 bases at V and 10 bases at J, leaving 6 bases unmatched. The CDR3 covers 13 residues. The germline V gene has CDR1 SGDLS and CDR2 YYNGEE. DNA for the CDR3: TGTGCCAGCAGCGTTGGAGGGACTAGCGATCAGTACTTC. Protein: CASSVGGTSDQYF. Complete variable domain (other parts from reference TRBV9 and TRBJ2-7): DSGVTQTPKHLITATGQRVTLRCSPRSGDLSVYWYQQSLDQGLQFLIQYYNGEERAKGNILERFSAQQFPDLHSELNLSSLELGDSALYFCASSVGGTSDQYFGPGTRLTVT.

This chain joins TRBV18 and TRBJ1-2; D is unclear. The V end was cut by 3 bases, the J end by 8 bases, with 13 bases between. CDR3 length equals 13 residues. CDR1 KGHSH and CDR2 LQKENI come from the germline V gene. The CDR3 here is CASSPRESRGYTF. In nucleotides, the CDR3 is TGTGCCAGCTCACCCCGGGAGAGTCGGGGCTACACCTTC.

Regarding this clone: A read error may account for a junction end that differs from germline. J is TRBJ1-1 and V is TRBV5-1; 7 bases align to TRBD1. The germline CDR1 and CDR2 sequences are SGHRS and YFSETQ. The CDR3 totals 14 residues. The CDR3 DNA sequence: TGCGCCGGCAGCTCCTGGACAGGACCTGATGAAGCTTTCTTT. It codes for CAGSSWTGPDEAFF.

This chain links TRBV6-2 or TRBV6-3 with TRBJ2-3, with TRBD2 identical over 11 bases. CDR3 length: 16 amino acids. The germline CDR1 and CDR2 sequences are MNHEY and SVGEGT. V was pared by 2 bases and J by 14 bases, with 15 bases of the junction left unmatched. CDR3 loop: CASSYATSGALTRGYF. The CDR3 DNA reads TGTGCCAGCAGTTACGCGACTAGCGGGGCTCTCACGAGGGGGTATTTT.

The chain uses TRBV30 and TRBJ1-1, with TRBD1 matching 8 bases. Germline V lookup: CDR1 GTSNPN, CDR2 SVGIG (reference sequence). Trimming at V came to 3 bases and at J to 1 base, leaving 7 bases not matched to a gene. The CDR3 contains 15 residues. The CDR3 loop reads CAWRVKQGENTEAFF. Here the CDR3 DNA reads TGTGCCTGGAGGGTAAAACAGGGGGAGAACACTGAAGCTTTCTTT.

On this clone: Other DNA sequences of this sample code for an identical CDR3. This chain links TRBV9 with TRBJ1-3; a possible D gene is TRBD1 (5 bases). The germline V gene has CDR1 SGDLS and CDR2 YYNGEE. V shed 0 bases and J shed 0 bases, with 10 bases lying between them. The CDR3 covers 16 residues. The CDR3 loop reads CASSVGQLFSGNTIYF. The CDR3 DNA follows: TGTGCCAGCAGCGTAGGACAGCTTTTCTCTGGAAACACCATATATTTT.

This chain uses TRBV7-9 with TRBJ2-3; 8 bases match TRBD1. Looked up from germline, CDR1 is SEHNR and CDR2 is FQNEAQ (reference sequence). The CDR3 is 15 amino acids. V shed 3 bases, J shed 0 bases, and the junction held 2 bases outside the gene matches. In DNA form, the CDR3 reads TGTGCCAGCAGCTTGGGACAGGAGAGCACAGATACGCAGTATTTT. Translating gives CASSLGQESTDTQYF. The full variable domain, completed using reference TRBV7-9 and TRBJ2-3, is DTGVSQNPRHKITKRGQNVTFRCDPISEHNRLYWYRQTLGQGPEFLTYFQNEAQLEKSRLLSDRFSAERPKGSFSTLEIQRTEQGDSAMYLCASSLGQESTDTQYFGPGTRLTVL.

The CDR3 region is CASSPWQNNRGDTQYF. The CDR3 region has the DNA TGCGCCAGCAGCCCCTGGCAGAACAATAGAGGAGATACGCAGTATTTT. The chain couples TRBV5-1 to TRBJ2-3; D ambiguous. Trimming took 4 bases from V and 5 from J, leaving 20 bases between them. CDR3 length: 16 residues. Germline-derived CDR1 and CDR2 are SGHRS and YFSETQ.

This chain uses TRBV24-1 with TRBJ2-1; 7 bases map to TRBD2. The CDR3 totals 15 residues. The germline gives CDR1 KGHDR, CDR2 SFDVKD. J was trimmed by 4 bases and V by 7 bases; bases with no gene match: 9. In DNA, the CDR3 is TGTGCCACCAGCCCACCGGGGGGTGAATACAATGAGCAGTTCTTC. Protein: CATSPPGGEYNEQFF.

The chain has TRBV27 and TRBJ1-1; D is perhaps TRBD1 (6 bases). Germline V gene data show CDR1 as MNHEY and CDR2 as SMNVEV (reference sequence). Between the trimmed V and J ends, which lost 2 bases and 0 bases, there was a span of 19 bases. The CDR3 consists of 18 residues. CDR3 loop: CASSLIPPTTGLNTEAFF. In nucleotides, the CDR3 is TGTGCCAGCAGTTTAATCCCCCCCACCACAGGGTTGAACACTGAAGCTTTCTTT.

The V gene is TRBV10-1, the J gene TRBJ1-5; 7 bases map to TRBD1. V dropped 7 bases and J dropped 6; count of bases not matched to a gene: 6. The CDR3 totals 13 residues. From germline, CDR1 is WNHNN and CDR2 SYGVQD (reference sequence). The CDR3 nucleotides read TGCGCCAGCACTTTGACAGGGAGTCAGCCCCAGCATTTT. Translating it yields CASTLTGSQPQHF.

The chain combines TRBV4-1 with TRBJ1-1, with D hard to call. The CDR3 runs to 14 residues. Germline CDR1 reads MGHRA; CDR2 reads YSYEKL. Deletions cut 4 bases from V and 1 base from J, with 10 bases between. The CDR3 loop is CASSPTQSNTEAFF. The CDR3 bases are TGCGCCAGCAGCCCTACACAGTCGAACACTGAAGCTTTCTTT.

This clone has more than one count but fewer than ten. A much larger clone lies one base from this, so it may be a read error. The rearrangement links TRBV7-2 to TRBJ2-2; 8 positions match TRBD1. Trimming removed 4 bases from V and 0 bases from J; junction bases left unmatched: 1. CDR1 is SGHTA and CDR2 is FQGNSA in the germline V gene. CDR3 length: 15 amino acids. The CDR3 nucleotides read TGTGCCAGCAGCTGGACAGGGACGAACACCGGGGAGCTGTTTTTT. Encoded protein: CASSWTGTNTGELFF. Full variable domain (missing parts from reference TRBV7-2 and TRBJ2-2): GAGVSQSPSNKVTEKGKDVELRCDPISGHTALYWYRQSLGQGLEFLIYFQGNSAPDKSGLPSDRFSAERTGGSVSTLTIQRTQQEDSAVYLCASSWTGTNTGELFFGEGSRLTVL.

The chain combines TRBV3-1 (or the pseudogene TRBV3-2) with TRBJ2-1; TRBD2 matches 10 bases. V trimming: 3 bases; J trimming: 3 bases; junction bases outside the gene matches: 5. CDR3 length: 16 residues. The V gene's germline CDR1 is LGHDT and CDR2 YNNKEL (reference sequence). The CDR3 DNA reads as TGTGCCAGCAGCCATGTCGTAGCGGGGGGCTACAATGAGCAGTTCTTC. Protein: CASSHVVAGGYNEQFF.

The chain joins TRBV18 to TRBJ1-1; 7 positions agree with TRBD1. CDR1 is KGHSH, CDR2 LQKENI, per germline. With 4 bases clipped from V and 2 bases from J, the junction kept 13 bases outside the gene matches. The length of the CDR3 is 17 residues. The CDR3 DNA reads TGTGCCAGCTCACGCTTCCTGGGACAGTCTTTTAACACTGAAGCTTTCTTT. It is translated as CASSRFLGQSFNTEAFF. The full variable domain, with the rest looked up from reference TRBV18 and TRBJ1-1, is NAGVMQNPRHLVRRRGQEARLRCSPMKGHSHVYWYRQLPEEGLKFMVYLQKENIIDESGMPKERFSAEFPKEGPSILRIQQVVRGDSAAYFCASSRFLGQSFNTEAFFGQGTRLTVV.

The chain joins TRBV11-2 to TRBJ2-1, with TRBD1 as a possible D gene (6 bases). The germline gives CDR1 SGHAT, CDR2 FQNNGV. This CDR3 has 14 amino acids. Trimming removed 3 bases at V and 6 bases at J, with 12 bases between. Here the CDR3 reads CASSLGGQFNEQFF. The DNA of the CDR3 is TGTGCCAGCAGCTTGGGTGGACAGTTCAATGAGCAGTTCTTC.

This rearrangement joins TRBV12-5 to TRBJ2-3; TRBD2 might be the D (5 bases). From germline, CDR1 is LGHNT and CDR2 FRNRAP. V was cut by 0 bases and J by 5 bases, with 24 bases left in between. The CDR3 length is 19 residues. CDR3 sequence reads: CASGLVRRLVEAKGDTQYF. Here the CDR3 DNA reads TGTGCTAGTGGTTTGGTACGGAGGTTAGTTGAGGCCAAGGGAGATACGCAGTATTTT.

This rearrangement joins TRBV7-2 to TRBJ1-6; 12 positions agree with TRBD1. The CDR3 extends over 17 amino acids. The germline V gene encodes CDR1 SGHTA and CDR2 FQGNSA. The J segment lost 6 bases and the V segment lost 3 bases, leaving 6 bases of the junction unmatched. CDR3 DNA sequence: TGTGCCAGCAGCTTCGGGACAGGGGGCTGGAGTAATTCACCCCTCCACTTT. Translating gives CASSFGTGGWSNSPLHF.

The chain uses TRBV28 and TRBJ2-5; TRBD2 might be the D (5 bases). The germline gives CDR1 MDHEN, CDR2 SYDVKM. This CDR3 region has 13 residues. Trimming stripped 10 bases from V and 2 bases from J, with 14 bases between. The CDR3 DNA is TGTGCCACCTCCCGAGGGCAGCAAGAGACCCAGTACTTC. Its translation is CATSRGQQETQYF.

In nucleotides, the CDR3 is TGTGCCAGCAGCTTATACGGGGTCAGGGAGCAGTTCTTC. Its translation: CASSLYGVREQFF. V usage is TRBV13 and J usage is TRBJ2-1; a possible D gene is TRBD2 (5 bases). The CDR3 covers 13 residues. V shed 2 bases and J shed 10 bases, with 12 bases lying between them. Germline CDR1 PRHDT, CDR2 FYEKMQ (reference sequence). Drawing the rest from reference TRBV13 and TRBJ2-1, the complete variable domain is AAGVIQSPRHLIKEKRETATLKCYPIPRHDTVYWYQQGPGQDPQFLISFYEKMQSDKGSIPDRFSAQQFSDYHSELNMSSLELGDSALYFCASSLYGVREQFFGPGTRLTVL.

V gene TRBV7-9 combines with J gene TRBJ1-2; TRBD1 is a possible D gene (6 bases). CDR1 and CDR2 from the germline V gene are SEHNR and FQNEAQ (reference sequence). This CDR3 region has 14 residues. V was shortened by 5 bases and J by 5 bases, with 15 bases between the two germline ends. The CDR3 nucleotides are TGTGCCAGCAGCCGTGACAGGAACTTGTATGGCTACACCTTC. Translation: CASSRDRNLYGYTF.

V usage is TRBV3-1 (or the pseudogene TRBV3-2) and J usage is TRBJ1-1; D ambiguous. Germline V gene sequence: CDR1 LGHDT, CDR2 YNNKEL (reference sequence). The CDR3 totals 12 residues. Trimming took off 2 bases at V and 2 bases at J, with 3 bases between the two ends. The DNA of the CDR3 is TGTGCCAGCAGCCAACTAAACACTGAAGCTTTCTTT. Translation: CASSQLNTEAFF.

This sequence joins TRBV14 and TRBJ1-6; 8 bases fit TRBD1. CDR1 is SGHDN and CDR2 is FVKESK in the germline V gene. Trimming at V came to 1 base and at J to 9 bases, leaving 5 bases not matched to a gene. The length of the CDR3 is 15 residues. The CDR3 here is CASSQALDRVSPLHF. In nucleotides, the CDR3 is TGTGCCAGCAGCCAAGCGTTGGACAGGGTTTCACCCCTCCACTTT.

The chain combines TRBV7-8 with TRBJ2-3, with unresolved D. The V end was cut by 5 bases, the J end by 5 bases, with 17 bases between. CDR1 and CDR2 from the germline V gene are SGHVS and FQNEAQ. This CDR3 comprises 15 residues. CDR3 in DNA: TGTGCCAGCAGCCCGCAACCCCCCGCCGGAGATACGCAGTATTTT. It translates to CASSPQPPAGDTQYF.

The rearrangement joins TRBV2 to TRBJ1-4; tentatively, D is TRBD1 (5 bases). This CDR3 is built from 12 residues. Trimming left V 6 bases short and J 7 bases short, with 9 bases between. Germline V gene lookup returns CDR1 SNHLY and CDR2 FYNNEI. The CDR3 region has the DNA TGTGCCAGCAGCCGGGACTTTGAAAAACTGTTTTTT. Its translation: CASSRDFEKLFF.

This clone showed up just a few times. The chain combines TRBV7-9 with TRBJ2-3; D might be TRBD2 (7 bases). Germline lookup yields CDR1 SEHNR and CDR2 FQNEAQ (reference sequence). The ends were cut back, 5 bases at V and 4 bases at J, with 22 bases in the middle. This CDR3 spans 17 amino acids. This CDR3 reads CASSVSRGGFRADTQYF. The CDR3 region has the DNA TGTGCCAGCAGCGTCAGTAGGGGGGGCTTTAGGGCAGATACGCAGTATTTT.

CDR3: CASSQDSRGGNEQFF. The CDR3, as DNA: TGCGCCAGCAGCCAAGATAGTCGGGGGGGGAATGAGCAGTTCTTC. V gene TRBV4-1 combines with J gene TRBJ2-1; 8 bases are shared with TRBD2. The CDR3 runs 15 residues. The V gene's germline CDR1 is MGHRA and CDR2 YSYEKL. V was clipped by 0 bases and J by 7 bases; unmatched bases: 5.

The V call is TRBV10-3, the J call TRBJ2-1; D is perhaps TRBD1 (6 bases). CDR3 length: 13 residues. Germline values: CDR1 ENHRY, CDR2 SYGVKD. V lost 6 bases, J lost 4 bases, and 10 bases lay in between. The CDR3 is CAISGQPYNEQFF. In DNA, the CDR3 is TGTGCCATCAGCGGACAGCCTTACAATGAGCAGTTCTTC.

CDR3 nucleotide sequence: TGTGCCAGCAGTTTATCCAGTTTTGGGGGACAGGGGGCGGGAGAGACCCAGTACTTC. This translates into CASSLSSFGGQGAGETQYF. V usage is TRBV28 and J usage is TRBJ2-5, with 12 bases identical to TRBD1. The V and J ends lost 1 base and 4 bases, in that order; junction bases with no gene match: 13. Per the germline V gene, CDR1 is MDHEN and CDR2 is SYDVKM. This CDR3 contains 19 residues.

A word on this clone: Other DNA sequences in this sample translate to the same CDR3. The chain uses TRBV30 and TRBJ2-5, with TRBD1 as a possible D gene (6 bases). The CDR3 has 13 amino acids. Germline lookup yields CDR1 GTSNPN and CDR2 SVGIG (reference sequence). Between the trimmed V and J ends, which lost 0 bases and 4 bases, there was a span of 9 bases. CDR3 sequence reads: CAWSVQGGETQYF. CDR3 bases: TGTGCCTGGAGTGTACAGGGTGGAGAGACCCAGTACTTC.

The DNA for the CDR3 is TGTGCCAGCAGTGAACAGGGGCTCACTGAAGCTTTCTTT. Translated: CASSEQGLTEAFF. The rearrangement links TRBV2 to TRBJ1-1; D perhaps matches TRBD1 (6 bases). This CDR3 spans 13 amino acids. Germline CDR1 reads SNHLY; CDR2 reads FYNNEI. V lost 2 bases and J 4 bases, leaving 8 bases between the germline ends.